This passage covers 24 T cell receptor beta chains from one sample sequenced in a study of Graves' ophthalmopathy and Graves' hyperthyroidism. For repertoire sequencing, the TCR beta CDR3 regions were amplified from RNA transcripts. The workflow started with a first-round RT-PCR run with HTBI primers and then moved on to a second-round multiplex PCR. TCRdb reprocessed the multiplex PCR reads with MiXCR, giving one entry per CDR3 protein. The profile shows approximately 700,000 distinct CDR3 sequences, about 41% of them singletons. Sequencing input: peripheral blood. The receptors were sampled from an adult man with Graves' ophthalmopathy.

Many counts were recorded for this clonotype. V usage is TRBV7-6 and J usage is TRBJ1-4; 7 nucleotides match TRBD1. Trimming cost V 5 bases and J 7 bases; bases outside gene matches: 4. Germline V gene lookup returns CDR1 SGHVS and CDR2 FNYEAQ. The CDR3 runs to 13 residues. In DNA form, the CDR3 reads TGTGCCAGCAGCCCTCACAGGGGTGAAAAACTGTTTTTT. Residues: CASSPHRGEKLFF.

This clonotype was counted many times. The J gene is TRBJ1-5, the V gene TRBV24-1; TRBD1 might be the D (5 bases). The CDR3 is made up of 15 amino acids. From germline, CDR1 is KGHDR and CDR2 SFDVKD. Trimming removed 4 bases at V and 4 bases at J, with 13 bases between. In DNA, the CDR3 is TGTGCCACCAGTGACCGCGACGGACAAAATCAGCCCCAGCATTTT. Translated, it gives CATSDRDGQNQPQHF.

The genes are TRBV3-1 and TRBJ1-5; no definite D call. The CDR3 totals 14 residues. CDR1 LGHDT and CDR2 YNNKEL come from the germline V gene (reference sequence). V lost 11 bases and J 2 bases, leaving 16 bases between the germline ends. Here the CDR3 reads CAAPTGYGNQPQHF. The CDR3 nucleotides read TGTGCCGCTCCGACGGGATATGGCAATCAGCCCCAGCATTTT.

A note on this clonotype: A read error may produce the germline difference seen at one junction end. The genes are TRBV15 and TRBJ2-6; weak D call: TRBD2 (6 bases). Germline loops: CDR1 LNHNV, CDR2 YYDKDF (reference sequence). The CDR3 sequence is 17 residues long. The CDR3 nucleotides are TGTGCCACCAGCCCGAAACGGGAGAGCTCTGGGGCCAACGTCCTAACTTTC. It encodes CATSPKRESSGANVLTF.

This clonotype has a handful of counts. The gene calls are TRBV5-1 and TRBJ2-5; a possible D gene is TRBD1 (6 bases). Germline V gives CDR1 SGHRS, CDR2 YFSETQ. V was pared by 1 base and J by 2 bases, with 12 bases between. This CDR3 has 15 residues. CDR3 region: CASSLKGQLQETQYF. CDR3 nucleotide sequence: TGCGCCAGCAGCTTGAAGGGACAACTACAAGAGACCCAGTACTTC.

The gene calls are TRBV4-3 and TRBJ2-7; TRBD1 matches 9 bases. Germline V gene lookup returns CDR1 LGHNA and CDR2 YSLEER. The CDR3 length is 15 residues. V shed 3 bases and J 5 bases; nucleotides not matched to a gene: 8. The CDR3 DNA follows: TGCGCCAGCAGCCAGGGGGACAGGGAAGTCGACGAGCAGTACTTC. Protein product: CASSQGDREVDEQYF.

This clonotype has a handful of counts. This chain joins TRBV5-1 and TRBJ1-2, with 9 nucleotides matching TRBD1. The CDR3 has 17 residues. J was trimmed by 6 bases and V by 3 bases; bases with no gene match: 15. Looked up from germline, CDR1 is SGHRS and CDR2 is YFSETQ. In DNA, the CDR3 is TGCGCCAGCAGCTACCCAACCAAACAGGGGGCGTCCGATGGCTACACCTTC. Translating gives CASSYPTKQGASDGYTF. The full variable domain, in which reference TRBV5-1 and TRBJ1-2 provide the parts outside the CDR3, is KAGVTQTPRYLIKTRGQQVTLSCSPISGHRSVSWYQQTPGQGLQFLFEYFSETQRNKGNFPGRFSGRQFSNSRSEMNVSTLELGDSALYLCASSYPTKQGASDGYTFGSGTRLTVV.

The chain joins TRBV19 to TRBJ1-4; D call uncertain. Per the germline V gene, CDR1 is LNHDA and CDR2 is SQIVND (reference sequence). This CDR3 contains 15 residues. The germline V and J ends were trimmed by 4 bases and 0 bases, with 9 bases remaining between them. This CDR3 is CASSTQVATNEKLFF. The CDR3 nucleotides read TGTGCCAGTAGTACCCAGGTAGCAACTAATGAAAAACTGTTTTTT.

This chain uses TRBV20-1 with TRBJ2-5; the D gene is possibly TRBD2 (7 bases). CDR1 and CDR2 from the germline V gene are DFQATT and SNEGSKA (reference sequence). The CDR3 loop spans 15 amino acids. Trimming left V 4 bases short and J 5 bases short, with 20 bases between. In DNA form, the CDR3 reads TGCAGTGCTAACCTCTGGGGGGGGGCGGGGGAGACCCAGTACTTC. Protein: CSANLWGGAGETQYF.

This clonotype was seen ten or more times. The chain is built from TRBV4-1 and TRBJ2-7; possibly TRBD2 for D (5 bases). The CDR3 contains 14 residues. V was trimmed by 0 bases and J by 5 bases, leaving 11 bases between them. CDR1 is MGHRA and CDR2 is YSYEKL in the germline V gene. The CDR3 loop reads CASSQDLTRNEQYF. CDR3 coding DNA: TGCGCCAGCAGCCAAGACCTCACTAGGAACGAGCAGTACTTC.

V usage is TRBV7-9 and J usage is TRBJ2-5; D is perhaps TRBD1 (5 bases). The CDR3 is made up of 17 amino acids. Looked up from germline, CDR1 is SEHNR and CDR2 is FQNEAQ (reference sequence). Trimming removed 4 bases from V and 6 bases from J, with 24 bases in between. The CDR3 sequence: CASSYLMGQGGWKTQYF. In nucleotides, the CDR3 is TGTGCCAGCAGCTACTTGATGGGGCAGGGTGGGTGGAAGACCCAGTACTTC.

This clonotype has at least ten counts. This chain joins TRBV9 and TRBJ1-2; D unclear. The V gene's germline CDR1 is SGDLS and CDR2 YYNGEE. V was clipped by 3 bases and J by 8 bases, with 11 bases between them. CDR3 length: 12 amino acids. CDR3 coding DNA: TGTGCCAGCAGCGCCGCCGGAGGGGGCTACACCTTC. This sequence encodes CASSAAGGGYTF.

This clonotype has a count of ten or more. A much larger clone sits a single nucleotide away, making a read error possible. The chain carries TRBV9 and TRBJ2-2; D is ambiguous. Germline CDR1 and CDR2: SGDLS and YYNGEE. The CDR3 sequence is 12 residues long. The V end lost 2 bases, the J end lost 3 bases, and 2 bases lay between the germline ends. In nucleotides, the CDR3 is TGTGCCAGCAGCGTGTACACCGGGGAGCTGTTTTTT. It specifies CASSVYTGELFF.

Many counts were recorded for this clonotype. The chain links TRBV14 to TRBJ2-6; D uncertain. Per germline, CDR1 SGHDN and CDR2 FVKESK. The germline V and J ends were trimmed by 1 base and 0 bases, with 10 bases remaining between them. CDR3 size: 17 residues. CDR3 loop: CASSQALRSSGANVLTF. The CDR3 DNA reads as TGTGCCAGCAGCCAAGCGCTGAGGAGCTCTGGGGCCAACGTCCTGACTTTC. The complete variable domain, with remaining parts taken from reference TRBV14 and TRBJ2-6, reads EAGVTQFPSHSVIEKGQTVTLRCDPISGHDNLYWYRRVMGKEIKFLLHFVKESKQDESGMPNNRFLAERTGGTYSTLKVQPAELEDSGVYFCASSQALRSSGANVLTFGAGSRLTVL.

This clonotype has at least ten counts. CDR3 coding DNA: TGTGCCAGCAGCTCGGAGGGGCCCCAGCATTTT. Its translation: CASSSEGPQHF. J is TRBJ1-5 and V is TRBV7-9; D ambiguous. This CDR3 contains 11 residues. Germline V gene data show CDR1 as SEHNR and CDR2 as FQNEAQ (reference sequence). V was trimmed by 4 bases and J by 9 bases, leaving 7 bases between them. Full variable domain (remainder filled in from reference TRBV7-9 and TRBJ1-5): DTGVSQNPRHKITKRGQNVTFRCDPISEHNRLYWYRQTLGQGPEFLTYFQNEAQLEKSRLLSDRFSAERPKGSFSTLEIQRTEQGDSAMYLCASSSEGPQHFGDGTRLSIL.

The sample holds many counts of this clonotype. J is TRBJ2-2 and V is TRBV10-3, with 11 bases that match TRBD1. This CDR3 region has 14 residues. After removal of 7 bases from V and 3 bases from J, the junction contained 1 base not matched to a gene. Germline CDR1 ENHRY, CDR2 SYGVKD. The CDR3 region is CAIKGQGDTGELFF. CDR3 coding DNA: TGTGCCATCAAGGGACAGGGGGACACCGGGGAGCTGTTTTTT.

The chain carries TRBV10-3 and TRBJ1-2; 7 bases line up with TRBD1. The J segment lost 6 bases and the V segment lost 7 bases, leaving 11 bases of the junction unmatched. This CDR3 has 14 amino acids. From germline, CDR1 is ENHRY and CDR2 SYGVKD. The DNA for the CDR3 is TGTGCCATCACCGCCCGACAGGGACTTGATGGCTACACCTTC. This translates into CAITARQGLDGYTF.

Ten or more counts support this clonotype. V is TRBV20-1 and J is TRBJ1-6; no firm D call. V lost 3 bases to trimming and J lost 5 bases, with 11 bases between them. The germline gives CDR1 DFQATT, CDR2 SNEGSKA (reference sequence). The CDR3 extends over 14 amino acids. CDR3 coding DNA: TGCAGTGCTAGTAGTCAGCAAGATAATTCACCCCTCCACTTT. It is translated as CSASSQQDNSPLHF.

Notes on this clonotype: An end of the junction differs from the germline gene, which may be a read error. J is TRBJ2-7 and V is TRBV10-3; 7 bases align to TRBD1. The CDR3 is made up of 14 amino acids. CDR1 ENHRY and CDR2 SYGVKD come from the germline V gene. CDR3 sequence (DNA): TGTGCCAGCAGTTACCCAGGGGGCTCCTACGAGCAGTACTTC. Translation gives CASSYPGGSYEQYF.

The J gene is TRBJ1-2, the V gene TRBV10-3; perhaps TRBD1 as D (5 bases). The germline CDR1 and CDR2 sequences are ENHRY and SYGVKD. Trimming shortened V by 3 bases and J by 4 bases, and 21 bases separated the two germline ends. The CDR3 loop spans 17 amino acids. The DNA for the CDR3 is TGTGCCATCAGTGAAATCGGCGGGAGCAGGGTGGTCTATGGCTACACCTTC. As protein: CAISEIGGSRVVYGYTF.

The rearrangement joins TRBV2 to TRBJ1-1; D may be TRBD1 (5 bases). The CDR3 contains 13 residues. V lost 6 bases to trimming and J lost 8 bases, with 16 bases between them. CDR1 is SNHLY and CDR2 is FYNNEI in the germline V gene. CDR3 sequence: CASSRARGPEAFF. Written as DNA, the CDR3 is TGTGCCAGCAGCAGGGCCCGGGGCCCGGAAGCTTTCTTT.

This clonotype was detected ten times or more. The rearrangement links TRBV19 to TRBJ2-6; no reliable D call. V was trimmed by 2 bases and J by 1 base, leaving 6 bases between them. Germline loops: CDR1 LNHDA, CDR2 SQIVND (reference sequence). This CDR3 has 15 residues. CDR3 in amino acids: CASSIYHSGANVLTF. The DNA for the CDR3 is TGTGCCAGTAGTATATACCATTCTGGGGCCAACGTCCTGACTTTC.

The rearrangement links TRBV9 to TRBJ1-6, with D maybe TRBD1 (5 bases). Germline CDR1 SGDLS, CDR2 YYNGEE. This CDR3 is built from 15 residues. The ends were cut back, 4 bases at V and 10 bases at J, with 18 bases in the middle. CDR3 sequence reads: CASSLGRGVLSPLHF. CDR3 nucleotide sequence: TGTGCCAGCAGCTTGGGGCGGGGGGTGTTGTCACCCCTCCACTTT.

The sample holds many counts of this clonotype. This sequence joins TRBV20-1 and TRBJ1-6; possible D gene TRBD1, 5 bases. The CDR3 is 16 residues long. Germline loops: CDR1 DFQATT, CDR2 SNEGSKA (reference sequence). Trimming removed 2 bases from V and 3 bases from J, with 14 bases in between. CDR3: CSARQGVLVYNSPLHF. CDR3 sequence (DNA): TGCAGTGCTAGACAGGGAGTTTTGGTCTATAATTCACCCCTCCACTTT.